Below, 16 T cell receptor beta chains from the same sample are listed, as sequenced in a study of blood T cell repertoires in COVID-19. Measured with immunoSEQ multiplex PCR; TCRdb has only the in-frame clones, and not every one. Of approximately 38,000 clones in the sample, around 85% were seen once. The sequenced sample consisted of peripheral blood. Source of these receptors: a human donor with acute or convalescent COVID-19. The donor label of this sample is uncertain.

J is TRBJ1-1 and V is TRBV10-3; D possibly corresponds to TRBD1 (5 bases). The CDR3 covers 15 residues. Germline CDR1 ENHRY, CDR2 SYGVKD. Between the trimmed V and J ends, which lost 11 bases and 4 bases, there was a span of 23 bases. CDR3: CASGGATSGFTEAFF. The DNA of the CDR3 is TGTGCCTCTGGCGGGGCGACCTCGGGGTTCACTGAAGCTTTCTTT.

CDR3 protein: CASSPETGGLSSYNSPLHF. CDR3 nucleotides: TGTGCCAGCAGCCCGGAGACAGGGGGCTTATCCTCCTATAATTCACCCCTCCACTTT. The chain is built from TRBV7-9 and TRBJ1-6, with 10 bases that match TRBD1. Germline values: CDR1 SEHNR, CDR2 FQNEAQ (reference sequence). Unmatched junction bases numbered 10, after V lost 5 bases and J lost 0 bases. The CDR3 contains 19 residues.

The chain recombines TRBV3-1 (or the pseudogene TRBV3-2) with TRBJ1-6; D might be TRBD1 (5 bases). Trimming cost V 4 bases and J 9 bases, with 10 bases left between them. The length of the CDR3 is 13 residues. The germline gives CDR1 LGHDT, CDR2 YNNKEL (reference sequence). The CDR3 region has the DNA TGTGCCAGCAGCCGGACATGGGGTTCACCCCTCCACTTT. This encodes CASSRTWGSPLHF.

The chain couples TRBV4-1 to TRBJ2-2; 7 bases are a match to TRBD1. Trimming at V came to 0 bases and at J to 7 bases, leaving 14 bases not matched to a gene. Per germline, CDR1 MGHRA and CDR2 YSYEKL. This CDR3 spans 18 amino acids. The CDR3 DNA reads TGCGCCAGCAGCCAAGAGGTTGTGGGCAGGGGGTTGAGCGGGGAGCTGTTTTTT. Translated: CASSQEVVGRGLSGELFF.

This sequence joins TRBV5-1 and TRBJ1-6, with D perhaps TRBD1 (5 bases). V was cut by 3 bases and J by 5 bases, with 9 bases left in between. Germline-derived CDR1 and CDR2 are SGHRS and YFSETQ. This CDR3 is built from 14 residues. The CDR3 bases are TGCGCCAGCAGCTCACGGGGGGATAATTCACCCCTCCACTTT. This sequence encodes CASSSRGDNSPLHF.

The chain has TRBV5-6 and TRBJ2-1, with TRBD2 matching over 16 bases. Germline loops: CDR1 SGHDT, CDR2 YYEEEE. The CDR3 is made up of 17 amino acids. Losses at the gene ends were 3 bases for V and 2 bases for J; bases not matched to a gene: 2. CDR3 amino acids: CASSSGTSGGAYNEQFF. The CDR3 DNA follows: TGTGCCAGCAGCTCCGGGACTAGCGGGGGGGCCTACAATGAGCAGTTCTTC.

In nucleotides, the CDR3 is TGTGCCACCAGTGAGGACAGAACAAATCAGCCCCAGCATTTT. Translation gives CATSEDRTNQPQHF. V is TRBV24-1 and J is TRBJ1-5, with a possible D match to TRBD1 (6 bases). V dropped 4 bases and J dropped 4 bases, with 10 bases sitting between them. This CDR3 spans 14 amino acids. Germline CDR1 reads KGHDR; CDR2 reads SFDVKD.

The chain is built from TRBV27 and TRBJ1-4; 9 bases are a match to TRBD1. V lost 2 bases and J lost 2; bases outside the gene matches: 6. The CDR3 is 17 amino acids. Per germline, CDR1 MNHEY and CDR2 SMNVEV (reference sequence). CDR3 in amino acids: CASSLMDRGGTNEKLFF. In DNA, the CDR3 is TGTGCCAGCAGTTTAATGGACAGGGGCGGGACTAATGAAAAACTGTTTTTT.

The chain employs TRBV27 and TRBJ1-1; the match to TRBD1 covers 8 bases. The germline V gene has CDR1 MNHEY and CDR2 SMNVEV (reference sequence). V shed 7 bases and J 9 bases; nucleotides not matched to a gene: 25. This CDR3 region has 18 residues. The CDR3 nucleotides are TGTGCCAGCATATCGGACAGGGCAATCTTCCCCTATCGACGGAAAGCTTTCTTT. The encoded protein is CASISDRAIFPYRRKAFF.

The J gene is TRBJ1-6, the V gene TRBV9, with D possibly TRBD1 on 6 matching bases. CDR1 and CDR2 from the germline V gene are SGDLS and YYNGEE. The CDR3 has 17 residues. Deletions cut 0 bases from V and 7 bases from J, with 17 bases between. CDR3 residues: CASSVEVGGAGNSPLHF. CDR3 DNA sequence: TGTGCCAGCAGCGTAGAGGTTGGGGGGGCTGGCAATTCACCCCTCCACTTT.

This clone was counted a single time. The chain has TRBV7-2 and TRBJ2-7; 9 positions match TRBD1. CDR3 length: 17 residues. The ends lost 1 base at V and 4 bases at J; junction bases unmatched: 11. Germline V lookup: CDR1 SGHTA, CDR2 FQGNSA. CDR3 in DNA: TGTGCCAGCAGCTTAGGATTGTCGGGGACAGGGTGGTACGAGCAGTACTTC. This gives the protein CASSLGLSGTGWYEQYF. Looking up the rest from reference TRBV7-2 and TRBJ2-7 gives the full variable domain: GAGVSQSPSNKVTEKGKDVELRCDPISGHTALYWYRQSLGQGLEFLIYFQGNSAPDKSGLPSDRFSAERTGGSVSTLTIQRTQQEDSAVYLCASSLGLSGTGWYEQYFGPGTRLTVT.

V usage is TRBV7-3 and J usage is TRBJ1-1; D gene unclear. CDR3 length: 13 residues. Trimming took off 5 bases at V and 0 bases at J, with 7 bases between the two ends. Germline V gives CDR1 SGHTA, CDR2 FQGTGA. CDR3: CASSLGMNTEAFF. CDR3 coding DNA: TGTGCCAGCAGCCTCGGGATGAACACTGAAGCTTTCTTT.

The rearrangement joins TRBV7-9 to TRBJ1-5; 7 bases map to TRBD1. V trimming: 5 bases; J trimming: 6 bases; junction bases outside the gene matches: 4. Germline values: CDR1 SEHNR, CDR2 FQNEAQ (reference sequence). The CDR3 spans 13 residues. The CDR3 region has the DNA TGTGCCAGCAGCCGACAGGGCAGTCAGCCCCAGCATTTT. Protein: CASSRQGSQPQHF.

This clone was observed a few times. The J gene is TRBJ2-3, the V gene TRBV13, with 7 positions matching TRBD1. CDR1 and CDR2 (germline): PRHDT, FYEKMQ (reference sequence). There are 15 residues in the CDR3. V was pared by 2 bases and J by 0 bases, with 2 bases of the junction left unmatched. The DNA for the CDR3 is TGTGCCAGCAGCTTAAGACAGGGTAGCACAGATACGCAGTATTTT. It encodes CASSLRQGSTDTQYF.

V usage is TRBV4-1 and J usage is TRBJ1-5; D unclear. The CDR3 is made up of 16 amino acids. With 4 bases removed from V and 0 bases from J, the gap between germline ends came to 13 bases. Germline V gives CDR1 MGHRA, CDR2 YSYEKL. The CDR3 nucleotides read TGCGCCAGCAGCCCCTGGGCCGGGGATAGCAATCAGCCCCAGCATTTT. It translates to CASSPWAGDSNQPQHF.

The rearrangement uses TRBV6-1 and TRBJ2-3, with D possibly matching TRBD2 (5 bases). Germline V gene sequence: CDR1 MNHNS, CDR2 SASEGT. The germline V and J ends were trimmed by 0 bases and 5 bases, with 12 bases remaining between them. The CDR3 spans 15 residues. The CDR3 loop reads CASSEALITRDTQYF. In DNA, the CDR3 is TGTGCCAGCAGTGAAGCTTTAATAACTAGAGATACGCAGTATTTT.